Listed below are T cell receptor beta chains from one sample, sequenced in a study of T cell responses to AZD1222 COVID-19 vaccine. TCRdb's copy holds only in-frame clones and misses some; the assay was immunoSEQ multiplex PCR. The table shows about 140,000 clones, with around 92% occurring only once. The sequences come from peripheral blood, collected on day 0 of AZD1222 vaccination. Every receptor here comes from an adult in good health. Each CDR3 is given with its conserved first and last residue. A D gene is named only where the DNA matches it firmly. Rows may omit the clone size; those that give it use once, few, many or a size class.

J,size,D,V,DNA,CDR3
TRBJ1-4,-,-,TRBV6-1,TGTGCCAGCAGTGAAAGGTTAGGCTCGAGGGATGAAAAACTGTTTTTT,CASSERLGSRDEKLFF
TRBJ1-5,-,-,TRBV4-3,TGCGCCAGCAGCCAAGATCTAAGCGGGCACCAGCCCCAGCATTTT,CASSQDLSGHQPQHF
TRBJ2-2,-,-,TRBV15,TGTGCCACCAGCAGAGATCAGGGGTTCGGGGAGCTGTTTTTT,CATSRDQGFGELFF
TRBJ2-1,-,-,TRBV5-4,TGTGCCAGCAGCTTGGCCCCAGCCAGCTCCTACAATGAGCAGTTCTTC,CASSLAPASSYNEQFF
TRBJ1-2,-,-,TRBV28,TGTGCCAGCAGTTTGCGGGGATCCAACTATGGCTACACCTTC,CASSLRGSNYGYTF
TRBJ1-3,once,TRBD1,TRBV27,TGTGCCAGCAGTGGCGGGACAGGGGGTCTATCTGGAGACACCATATATTTT,CASSGGTGGLSGDTIYF
TRBJ2-1,-,-,TRBV15,TGTGCCACCAGCAGCAACTACAGGGATGAGCAGTTCTTC,CATSSNYRDEQFF
TRBJ2-5,-,-,TRBV9,TGTGCCAGCAGCGGGCCCCCCCAGGGTTTGGGAGAGACCCAGTACTTC,CASSGPPQGLGETQYF
TRBJ2-1,-,-,TRBV6-2/TRBV6-3,TGTGCCAGCAGTTACCAAGAGAACAATGAGCAGTTCTTC,CASSYQENNEQFF
TRBJ2-6,-,TRBD2,TRBV19,TGTGCCAGTAGTGTCGGGAGGTCTGGGGCCAACGTCCTGACTTTC,CASSVGRSGANVLTF
TRBJ2-1,-,-,TRBV11-2,TGTGCCAGCAGCCACCTTCGCAACAATGAGCAGTTCTTC,CASSHLRNNEQFF
TRBJ2-1,-,TRBD1,TRBV27,TGTGCCAGCAGTTTCGAGATAGGGGGGACAGGCAACAATGAGCAGTTCTTC,CASSFEIGGTGNNEQFF
TRBJ1-1,once,TRBD1,TRBV25-1,TGTGCCAGCAGTAGACGACAGGGTAACACTGAAGCTTTCTTT,CASSRRQGNTEAFF
TRBJ1-6,-,-,TRBV2,TGTGCCAGCAGTCCCTTCGGGGATAATTCACCCCTCCACTTT,CASSPFGDNSPLHF
TRBJ1-4,-,TRBD1,TRBV30,TGTGCCTGGACCTACTCCGGGACAGGCAGGAGTAATGAAAAACTGTTTTTT,CAWTYSGTGRSNEKLFF
TRBJ1-5,-,-,TRBV19,TGTGCCAGTAGTTCGGACAGTAGCAATCAGCCCCAGCATTTT,CASSSDSSNQPQHF
TRBJ1-5,-,-,TRBV28,TGTGCCAGCCCCGTGTCGGGTGATCCACTCAATCAGCCCCAGCATTTT,CASPVSGDPLNQPQHF
TRBJ2-5,-,TRBD1,TRBV14,TGTGCCAGCAGAAGACAGGGGATAGGAGAGACCCAGTACTTC,CASRRQGIGETQYF
TRBJ1-2,-,TRBD1,TRBV7-9,TGTGCCAGCAGCGAAGAAGGGGGCTGGGGGGGCTACACCTTC,CASSEEGGWGGYTF
TRBJ2-3,-,-,TRBV18,TGTGCCAGCTCACCACCTGTCCCAGATACGCAGTATTTT,CASSPPVPDTQYF
TRBJ2-3,-,TRBD1,TRBV5-1,TGCGCCAGCAGCGCACAGGGGGTCGCAGATACGCAGTATTTT,CASSAQGVADTQYF
TRBJ1-1,few,-,TRBV6-2/TRBV6-3,TGTGCCAGCAGCCGGACGGGGTTAACTGAAGCTTTCTTT,CASSRTGLTEAFF
TRBJ1-2,-,-,TRBV18,TGTGCCAGCTCACCAGGAGGACACTATGGCTACACCTTC,CASSPGGHYGYTF
TRBJ2-5,-,-,TRBV7-3,TGTGCCAGCAGCTTTTCCGGTGCAGGGGTACAAGAGACCCAGTACTTC,CASSFSGAGVQETQYF
TRBJ1-2,-,-,TRBV4-1,TGCGCCAGCAGCCTGAGAGCCACGTACCTTCCCAGTATTGGCTACACCTTC,CASSLRATYLPSIGYTF
TRBJ2-7,-,-,TRBV11-2,TGTGCCAGCAGCCCAATAAGGCCGAACCCAGGGCCCTACGAGCAGTACTTC,CASSPIRPNPGPYEQYF
TRBJ2-7,-,TRBD2,TRBV7-2,TGTGCCAGCAGCTTAGCCAAGACTAGCGGGACCCCCTACGAGCAGTACTTC,CASSLAKTSGTPYEQYF
TRBJ1-2,once,-,TRBV19,TGTGCCAGTAGTTCGCCTCCGGGACAAAATTTGCACCGTCTGCCTGGCTACACCTTC,CASSSPPGQNLHRLPGYTF
TRBJ2-3,-,-,TRBV7-3,TGTGCCAGCAGCTTAAGCCCCCTAACAGATACGCAGTATTTT,CASSLSPLTDTQYF
TRBJ2-7,once,TRBD1,TRBV6-5,TGTGCCAGCACCCGGACAGGGGGACGCGAGCAGTACTTC,CASTRTGGREQYF
TRBJ2-1,-,TRBD2,TRBV11-3,TGTGCCAGCAGCGAGAGGGGACTAGCGGGGGGAAAGCAGTTCTTC,CASSERGLAGGKQFF
TRBJ1-1,-,-,TRBV28,TGTGCCAGCAGTTTAAGTACAGCGAACACTGAAGCTTTCTTT,CASSLSTANTEAFF
TRBJ1-2,-,TRBD1,TRBV6-1,TGTGCCAGCAGTGAATGGGGGGGGAGACAGGGAGGAGGCTACACCTTC,CASSEWGGRQGGGYTF
TRBJ1-2,-,-,TRBV7-2,TGTGCCAGCAGCTTCGGGAATCGATATGGCTACACCTTC,CASSFGNRYGYTF
TRBJ2-7,-,TRBD1,TRBV6-2/TRBV6-3,TGTGCCAGCAGTTATCTCCAGGGACAGCTCTACGAGCAGTACTTC,CASSYLQGQLYEQYF